The 27 T cell receptor beta chains below come from one sample, sequenced in a study of CD4 T cells in relation to SARS-CoV-2 and coronaviruses. The method was immunoSEQ multiplex PCR; TCRdb's version includes in-frame clones alone and lacks a portion of them. Counted here are 29,000 or so clones, about three quarters occurring once; the ten biggest clones make up about 20%. For these TCRs, the target antigens are not known. The unexposed donors gave CD4+ T cells in about 2011-2018, prior to COVID-19. After roughly 9 days of culture, CD4+ T cells were isolated. The sample comprised CD4+ T cells from PBMCs, cultured in vitro. Receptors were obtained from a human donor in good health.

The gene calls are TRBV18 and TRBJ1-2; tentative D call: TRBD1 (6 bases). This CDR3 has 14 residues. Germline V gene lookup returns CDR1 KGHSH and CDR2 LQKENI. Trimming removed 6 bases from V and 0 bases from J, with 11 bases in between. Here the CDR3 reads CASSSGATNYGYTF. CDR3 DNA sequence: TGTGCCAGCTCTTCAGGGGCGACTAACTATGGCTACACCTTC. The entire variable domain, with the rest obtained from reference TRBV18 and TRBJ1-2, is as follows: NAGVMQNPRHLVRRRGQEARLRCSPMKGHSHVYWYRQLPEEGLKFMVYLQKENIIDESGMPKERFSAEFPKEGPSILRIQQVVRGDSAAYFCASSSGATNYGYTFGSGTRLTVV.

In its sample, this clone was seen a few times. Here the CDR3 DNA reads TGTGCCAGCAGCCCGGGACTAGCGAACACCGGGGAGCTGTTTTTT. Translating it yields CASSPGLANTGELFF. The chain couples TRBV7-2 to TRBJ2-2; 8 positions agree with TRBD2. CDR1 and CDR2 (germline): SGHTA, FQGNSA. Trimming cost V 5 bases and J 0 bases; bases outside gene matches: 2. The CDR3 length is 15 residues.

The chain couples TRBV7-8 to TRBJ2-3, with a weak D call TRBD2 (5 bases). Germline V gene lookup returns CDR1 SGHVS and CDR2 FQNEAQ. The CDR3 contains 14 residues. V was trimmed by 0 bases and J by 1 base, leaving 5 bases between them. CDR3 region: CASSLAGGTDTQYF. The CDR3 DNA reads as TGTGCCAGCAGCTTAGCCGGGGGCACAGATACGCAGTATTTT.

V usage is TRBV6-4 and J usage is TRBJ2-2, with D possibly matching TRBD2 (6 bases). Germline CDR1 reads MRHNA; CDR2 reads SNTAGT. CDR3 size: 15 residues. V was clipped by 6 bases and J by 7 bases, with 18 bases between them. The CDR3: CASRRWREVVGELFF. DNA of the CDR3: TGTGCCAGCAGGCGTTGGCGGGAAGTCGTCGGGGAGCTGTTTTTT.

This chain joins TRBV9 and TRBJ2-1, with D tentatively TRBD1 (5 bases). Trimming stripped 2 bases from V and 5 bases from J, with 14 bases between. The CDR3 has 15 residues. The V gene's germline CDR1 is SGDLS and CDR2 YYNGEE. This chain's CDR3 is CASSVKGFRDNEQFF. CDR3 sequence (DNA): TGTGCCAGCAGCGTGAAAGGGTTCAGGGACAATGAGCAGTTCTTC.

The chain links TRBV11-2 to TRBJ2-3, with TRBD2 matching over 10 bases. From germline, CDR1 is SGHAT and CDR2 FQNNGV. The CDR3 totals 13 residues. V was pared by 0 bases and J by 15 bases, with 6 bases of the junction left unmatched. The CDR3 DNA reads as TGTGCCAGCAGCTTAGAGGCGACTAGCGGGCCCTATTTT. Protein product: CASSLEATSGPYF.

In this sample, this clone turned up a few times. This chain links TRBV29-1 with TRBJ1-1; tentative D call: TRBD1 (5 bases). Trimming took 4 bases from V and 0 from J, leaving 9 bases between them. Per the germline V gene, CDR1 is SQVTM and CDR2 is ANQGSEA. The CDR3 extends over 13 amino acids. CDR3 in amino acids: CSVAGGMNTEAFF. The CDR3 coding sequence is TGCAGCGTTGCGGGGGGAATGAACACTGAAGCTTTCTTT.

This chain connects TRBV3-1 (or the pseudogene TRBV3-2) to TRBJ1-3; TRBD1 aligns across 10 bases. Germline V gives CDR1 LGHDT, CDR2 YNNKEL (reference sequence). The CDR3 consists of 15 residues. The V and J ends lost 2 bases and 8 bases, in that order; junction bases with no gene match: 6. The CDR3 nucleotides are TGTGCCAGCAGCCAAAGGACAGGGGGGTTGGACACCATATATTTT. It encodes CASSQRTGGLDTIYF.

This sequence joins TRBV6-6 and TRBJ1-2; no reliable D call. The CDR3 is 12 amino acids. Trimming took off 8 bases at V and 2 bases at J, with 9 bases between the two ends. The V gene's germline CDR1 is MNHNY and CDR2 SVGAGI (reference sequence). The CDR3 DNA sequence: TGTGCCAGCGCTACCGCAAACTATGGCTACACCTTC. This sequence encodes CASATANYGYTF.

This clone appeared a few times. CDR3 protein: CASSGGVANTGELFF. In nucleotides, the CDR3 is TGTGCCAGCAGCGGTGGAGTCGCGAACACCGGGGAGCTGTTTTTT. The genes are TRBV10-3 and TRBJ2-2; perhaps TRBD2 as D (5 bases). With 10 bases removed from V and 0 bases from J, the gap between germline ends came to 15 bases. This CDR3 has 15 residues. Germline CDR1 reads ENHRY; CDR2 reads SYGVKD.

This clone was recorded once. V and J are TRBV2 and TRBJ2-2; 11 nucleotides align to TRBD1. V lost 4 bases, J lost 7 bases, and 8 bases stayed unmatched. This CDR3 region has 16 residues. Germline CDR1 is SNHLY and CDR2 is FYNNEI. The CDR3 reads CASSVRGQGVGGELFF. For the CDR3, the DNA is TGTGCCAGCAGTGTTCGGGGACAGGGGGTCGGCGGGGAGCTGTTTTTT.

The table lists this clone with a count of one. The V call is TRBV10-3, the J call TRBJ2-5; D remains ambiguous. CDR1 is ENHRY, CDR2 SYGVKD, per germline. The CDR3 runs to 12 residues. V was trimmed by 3 bases and J by 4 bases, leaving 6 bases between them. The CDR3 coding sequence is TGTGCCATCAGTGAAAGTACAGAGACCCAGTACTTC. This translates into CAISESTETQYF.

This rearrangement joins TRBV7-9 to TRBJ2-3, with 7 nucleotides matching TRBD2. With V trimmed by 5 bases and J by 0 bases, 8 bases remained unmatched. The CDR3 runs to 16 residues. CDR1 SEHNR and CDR2 FQNEAQ come from the germline V gene (reference sequence). The CDR3, as DNA: TGTGCCAGCAGCCAGCTCCGGGACTACAGCACAGATACGCAGTATTTT. It is translated as CASSQLRDYSTDTQYF.

The rearrangement joins TRBV5-1 to TRBJ2-2; D remains ambiguous. The V gene's germline CDR1 is SGHRS and CDR2 YFSETQ. The CDR3 sequence is 13 residues long. The germline V and J ends were trimmed by 3 bases and 5 bases, with 8 bases remaining between them. CDR3 amino acids: CASSYRPTGELFF. The CDR3 DNA reads as TGCGCCAGCAGCTACCGTCCGACCGGGGAGCTGTTTTTT. The complete variable domain, with remaining parts taken from reference TRBV5-1 and TRBJ2-2, reads KAGVTQTPRYLIKTRGQQVTLSCSPISGHRSVSWYQQTPGQGLQFLFEYFSETQRNKGNFPGRFSGRQFSNSRSEMNVSTLELGDSALYLCASSYRPTGELFFGEGSRLTVL.

This sequence joins TRBV7-9 and TRBJ1-2, with 8 bases lining up with TRBD1. The CDR3 length is 15 residues. The V segment lost 1 base and the J segment 4 bases; nucleotides outside the gene matches: 5. Germline values: CDR1 SEHNR, CDR2 FQNEAQ (reference sequence). CDR3 DNA: TGTGCCAGCAGCTTAGTCGCAGGGGGCTCCTATGGCTACACCTTC. It encodes CASSLVAGGSYGYTF.

The J gene is TRBJ1-3, the V gene TRBV7-2; 8 nucleotides agree with TRBD1. The germline V gene has CDR1 SGHTA and CDR2 FQGNSA. This CDR3 has 15 residues. V dropped 8 bases and J dropped 2; count of bases not matched to a gene: 8. The CDR3 sequence: CASRTQQGAGNTIYF. CDR3 nucleotides: TGTGCCAGCCGCACTCAACAGGGGGCTGGAAACACCATATATTTT.

This clone has just a few counts. The V call is TRBV2, the J call TRBJ1-2; D perhaps matches TRBD1 (6 bases). V was pared by 2 bases and J by 7 bases, with 17 bases between. CDR3 length: 15 residues. The germline CDR1 and CDR2 sequences are SNHLY and FYNNEI. The CDR3 is CASSELVQGTSGYTF. The DNA of the CDR3 is TGTGCCAGCAGTGAATTGGTGCAGGGGACCTCTGGCTACACCTTC.

V gene TRBV30 combines with J gene TRBJ1-6; D gene ambiguous. V dropped 3 bases and J dropped 4 bases, with 10 bases sitting between them. The CDR3 extends over 14 amino acids. In germline, CDR1 is GTSNPN, CDR2 SVGIG (reference sequence). The CDR3 DNA reads TGTGCCTGGAGCTCGGCGAGGTATAATTCACCCCTCCACTTT. Translation: CAWSSARYNSPLHF.

This clone came up a few times. The chain is built from TRBV7-8 and TRBJ2-3; no clear D gene. Germline lookup yields CDR1 SGHVS and CDR2 FQNEAQ. V shed 3 bases and J shed 4 bases, with 11 bases lying between them. The CDR3 length is 14 residues. The CDR3 DNA follows: TGTGCCAGCAGCTTCCAACTTACCTCAGATACGCAGTATTTT. As protein: CASSFQLTSDTQYF.

This clone has only one observation. The rearrangement uses TRBV12-3 or TRBV12-4 and TRBJ1-2; possibly TRBD1 for D (6 bases). This CDR3 region has 13 residues. The ends were cut back, 5 bases at V and 4 bases at J, with 11 bases in the middle. In nucleotides, the CDR3 is TGTGCCAGCAGTAACAACAGGGCCTATGGCTACACCTTC. It specifies CASSNNRAYGYTF.

This sequence joins TRBV19 and TRBJ2-5; 7 nucleotides match TRBD2. The CDR3 length is 16 residues. CDR1 and CDR2 (germline): LNHDA, SQIVND (reference sequence). Trimming at V came to 4 bases and at J to 2 bases, leaving 10 bases not matched to a gene. For the CDR3, the DNA is TGTGCCAGTAGTACATGGGGGGGACCTACTCAAGAGACCCAGTACTTC. This translates into CASSTWGGPTQETQYF.

CDR3 sequence: CASSVDPGTGGQDTQYF. In nucleotides, the CDR3 is TGTGCCAGCAGCGTAGATCCCGGGACAGGGGGCCAGGATACGCAGTATTTT. The chain has TRBV9 and TRBJ2-3; the match to TRBD1 covers 12 bases. Germline V gives CDR1 SGDLS, CDR2 YYNGEE. V lost 0 bases to trimming and J lost 6 bases; unmatched junction nucleotides: 8. The CDR3 has 17 residues.

This clone was recorded a few times. The rearrangement uses TRBV14 and TRBJ2-3; TRBD1 matches at 7 bases. The germline gives CDR1 SGHDN, CDR2 FVKESK. V gave up 1 base and J gave up 0 bases; unmatched junction bases: 4. CDR3 length: 16 residues. The CDR3 protein is CASSQGQGGSTDTQYF. The CDR3 region has the DNA TGTGCCAGCAGCCAAGGACAGGGTGGGAGCACAGATACGCAGTATTTT.

V usage is TRBV7-2 and J usage is TRBJ1-3; the match to TRBD1 covers 8 bases. This CDR3 is 16 amino acids long. The J segment lost 2 bases and the V segment lost 1 base, leaving 4 bases of the junction unmatched. CDR1 and CDR2 from the germline V gene are SGHTA and FQGNSA. CDR3: CASSLGRTGTGNTIYF. The CDR3 nucleotides read TGTGCCAGCAGCTTAGGGCGGACAGGGACTGGAAACACCATATATTTT. Using reference TRBV7-2 and TRBJ1-3 for the parts outside the CDR3, the full variable domain is GAGVSQSPSNKVTEKGKDVELRCDPISGHTALYWYRQSLGQGLEFLIYFQGNSAPDKSGLPSDRFSAERTGGSVSTLTIQRTQQEDSAVYLCASSLGRTGTGNTIYFGEGSWLTVV.

This clone was detected only once. This rearrangement joins TRBV7-3 to TRBJ1-5, with D hard to call. Deletions cut 1 base from V and 0 bases from J, with 22 bases between. This CDR3 comprises 20 residues. CDR1 SGHTA and CDR2 FQGTGA come from the germline V gene. CDR3 nucleotides: TGTGCCAGCAGCTTAAAGTCGGGGTGGAGGGCAACATATAGCAATCAGCCCCAGCATTTT. This sequence encodes CASSLKSGWRATYSNQPQHF.

This rearrangement joins TRBV5-1 to TRBJ1-2, with TRBD1 matching over 7 bases. CDR1 SGHRS and CDR2 YFSETQ come from the germline V gene. J gave up 2 bases and V 3 bases, and 4 bases lay outside the gene matches. The CDR3 has 14 amino acids. The CDR3 loop reads CASSSAGGNYGYTF. The CDR3 nucleotides read TGCGCCAGCAGCTCAGCAGGGGGGAACTATGGCTACACCTTC.

The CDR3 reads CASSQPDGTPYGYTF. The CDR3 DNA is TGCGCCAGCAGCCAACCGGACGGGACTCCCTATGGCTACACCTTC. This chain connects TRBV4-1 to TRBJ1-2; D possibly corresponds to TRBD1 (5 bases). Per the germline V gene, CDR1 is MGHRA and CDR2 is YSYEKL. The V gene lost 2 bases and the J gene lost 4 bases, with 14 bases spanning the gap. CDR3 size: 15 residues.